The present T cell receptor (beta chain) was sequenced within a study of T cell changes during pregnancy in multiple sclerosis. Method: immunoSEQ multiplex PCR; TCRdb's copy keeps in-frame clones and lacks some. Here the sample spans approximately 64,000 clones, around 91% being singletons. The sequence derives from a female donor in good health, enrolled as a control in a pregnancy study. Source: peripheral blood, taken in the second trimester of pregnancy.

CDR3 DNA: TGTGCCAGCAGTTACTCACCTTGGACAGTTAATGAAAAACTGTTTTTT. Translated, it gives CASSYSPWTVNEKLFF. The chain couples TRBV6-5 to TRBJ1-4; D is possibly TRBD1 (6 bases). The CDR3 is 16 residues long. Germline V gene data show CDR1 as MNHEY and CDR2 as SVGAGI. Trimming removed 0 bases from V and 4 bases from J, with 12 bases in between.